This T cell receptor beta chain was identified during a study of T cell changes during pregnancy in multiple sclerosis. The trim removed 7 bases at V and 3 bases at J, leaving 11 bases unmatched. Germline V gene lookup returns CDR1 MNHEY and CDR2 SMNVEV (reference sequence). The CDR3 has 16 residues. TCRdb keeps only in-frame clones here, not all; method: immunoSEQ multiplex PCR. Of tens of thousands of clones listed, roughly 91% are singletons. The TCR was taken from a female donor in good health, enrolled as a control in a pregnancy study. The source was peripheral blood, collected after pregnancy. J is TRBJ1-1 and V is TRBV27; TRBD1 agrees at 10 bases. The CDR3 region has the DNA TGTGCCAGCACTTCCCGACAGGGGGCAATCGACACTGAAGCTTTCTTT. It yields the protein CASTSRQGAIDTEAFF.